This TCR beta chain comes out of a study of blood T cell repertoires in COVID-19. In the study overall: Researchers got acute and convalescent COVID-19 samples from the United States, Italy and Spain. PBMCs, B-cell-depleted T cells, or T cells were the source of the cDNA or gDNA that made up the material.

The germline V and J ends were trimmed by 5 bases and 4 bases, with 9 bases remaining between them. The CDR3 spans 11 residues. Germline CDR1 is DFQATT and CDR2 is SNEGSKA (reference sequence). Original processing methods: Nucleated cell number was recorded as an estimate derived from reference gene primer amplification. Measured with immunoSEQ multiplex PCR; TCRdb has only the in-frame clones, and not every one. Clonal size and the V and J genes are those of that table, whereas D and trimming came from the DNA. The sample holds about 170,000 clones, about 85% seen once. Those enrolled in Seattle joined during active infection and were followed longitudinally afterward.

The sequencing input was peripheral blood. The rearrangement joins TRBV20-1 to TRBJ2-7; D is uncertain. The clonotype was recovered from a woman aged 65 to 85 with COVID-19, enrolled during active disease. DNA for the CDR3: TGCAGTGCTTCAACTACGTACGAGCAGTACTTC. It encodes CSASTTYEQYF.